The next 27 T cell receptor beta chains were all read from a single sample in a study of blood T cell repertoires in COVID-19. Using immunoSEQ multiplex PCR, the repertoire was profiled, and TCRdb retains in-frame clones only, with some absent. The sample carries about 310,000 clones, 87% recorded once. The sequencing sample was made of peripheral blood. The receptors originated from a woman between 50 and 59 years old who had recovered from COVID-19.

This clone was found once. The chain is built from TRBV30 and TRBJ2-3, with D perhaps TRBD2 (5 bases). In germline, CDR1 is GTSNPN, CDR2 SVGIG (reference sequence). Trimming stripped 5 bases from V and 0 bases from J, with 12 bases between. CDR3 length: 14 residues. This CDR3 is CAWAGVGSTDTQYF. DNA of the CDR3: TGTGCCTGGGCCGGGGTGGGAAGCACAGATACGCAGTATTTT.

The chain combines TRBV19 with TRBJ2-3; 8 bases agree with TRBD1. This CDR3 spans 13 amino acids. Germline V gene lookup returns CDR1 LNHDA and CDR2 SQIVND (reference sequence). V was clipped by 4 bases and J by 6 bases; unmatched bases: 3. The CDR3 loop reads CASSNRGVDTQYF. The CDR3 region has the DNA TGTGCCAGTAGTAACAGGGGGGTGGATACGCAGTATTTT.

This rearrangement joins TRBV10-3 to TRBJ1-1; 7 positions match TRBD1. The length of the CDR3 is 14 residues. J lost 11 bases, V lost 3 bases, and 12 bases had no gene match. In germline, CDR1 is ENHRY, CDR2 SYGVKD. The CDR3 DNA is TGTGCCATCAGTGACCAGGGGGATCCTGGAAGGGCTTTCTTT. Translated, it gives CAISDQGDPGRAFF.

The gene calls are TRBV6-5 and TRBJ2-1; 9 bases are a match to TRBD1. The germline V gene encodes CDR1 MNHEY and CDR2 SVGAGI. Germline trimming cut 5 bases from V and 5 bases from J; bases unmatched to any gene: 4. The CDR3 contains 14 residues. The DNA of the CDR3 is TGTGCCAGCAGTCCCGGGACAGGGAACAATGAGCAGTTCTTC. Encoded protein: CASSPGTGNNEQFF.

The chain has TRBV19 and TRBJ2-2; TRBD2 agrees at 8 bases. The V and J ends lost 6 bases and 6 bases, in that order; junction bases with no gene match: 12. Germline assignment: CDR1 LNHDA and CDR2 SQIVND (reference sequence). The CDR3 consists of 16 residues. The chain's CDR3 is CASRQTPGGRAGELFF. In DNA form, the CDR3 reads TGTGCCAGTAGGCAGACCCCGGGGGGGCGGGCCGGGGAGCTGTTTTTT.

This chain links TRBV3-1 (or the pseudogene TRBV3-2) with TRBJ1-3, with TRBD1 matching over 7 bases. The CDR3 extends over 19 amino acids. Germline V lookup: CDR1 LGHDT, CDR2 YNNKEL (reference sequence). V lost 4 bases and J lost 2; bases outside the gene matches: 17. The CDR3 nucleotides are TGTGCCAGCAGCCGAGCGGGCCTCCGACAGGGTCTAACTGGAAACACCATATATTTT. Encoded protein: CASSRAGLRQGLTGNTIYF.

This clone was seen a few times. Other DNA sequences from this sample encode an identical CDR3 as well. V is TRBV15 and J is TRBJ2-7; 8 bases are shared with TRBD1. Unmatched junction bases numbered 1, after V lost 0 bases and J lost 6 bases. The germline gives CDR1 LNHNV, CDR2 YYDKDF (reference sequence). The CDR3 runs to 13 residues. Here the CDR3 DNA reads TGTGCCACCAGCAGAGACAGGGGGCGCGAGCAGTACTTC. Translation: CATSRDRGREQYF.

The CDR3 reads CASSPTPSGNTIYF. CDR3 bases: TGTGCCAGCAGCCCGACACCTTCTGGAAACACCATATATTTT. J is TRBJ1-3 and V is TRBV7-9; D uncertain. Trimming pared 5 bases from V and 1 base from J, leaving 9 bases between. The germline CDR1 and CDR2 sequences are SEHNR and FQNEAQ (reference sequence). This CDR3 region has 14 residues.

This sequence joins TRBV10-2 and TRBJ1-6; D is unresolved. From germline, CDR1 is WSHSY and CDR2 SAAADI. The CDR3 is 14 amino acids. V shed 0 bases and J shed 10 bases, with 10 bases lying between them. CDR3 residues: CASSESIGKSPLHF. The CDR3, as DNA: TGCGCCAGCAGTGAGTCTATCGGGAAATCACCCCTCCACTTT.

This rearrangement joins TRBV19 to TRBJ1-5; no reliable D call. Germline-derived CDR1 and CDR2 are LNHDA and SQIVND (reference sequence). Trimming took off 0 bases at V and 4 bases at J, with 13 bases between the two ends. This CDR3 region has 16 residues. CDR3 coding DNA: TGTGCCAGTAGTATAGATCTCGGGGTCGGAAATCAGCCCCAGCATTTT. Amino acid sequence: CASSIDLGVGNQPQHF.

The chain employs TRBV7-8 and TRBJ1-1; 7 bases map to TRBD1. Losses at the gene ends were 0 bases for V and 4 bases for J; bases not matched to a gene: 8. The CDR3 runs 16 residues. Germline CDR1 is SGHVS and CDR2 is FQNEAQ. The CDR3 here is CASSLAPAGGFTEAFF. DNA for the CDR3: TGTGCCAGCAGCTTAGCTCCTGCAGGGGGTTTCACTGAAGCTTTCTTT.

The rearrangement joins TRBV5-4 to TRBJ1-4; D remains unclear. With 0 bases removed from V and 0 bases from J, the gap between germline ends came to 9 bases. CDR1 is SGHNT and CDR2 is YYREEE in the germline V gene (reference sequence). This CDR3 spans 16 amino acids. The CDR3 is CASSLDRAATNEKLFF. DNA of the CDR3: TGTGCCAGCAGCTTGGACCGAGCTGCAACTAATGAAAAACTGTTTTTT.

V is TRBV4-2 and J is TRBJ2-1; D is ambiguous. This CDR3 region has 14 residues. Germline-derived CDR1 and CDR2 are LGHNA and YNFKEQ. V was trimmed by 0 bases and J by 7 bases, leaving 10 bases between them. CDR3 nucleotide sequence: TGTGCCAGCAGCCAAGATGGTAGCAGAAATGAGCAGTTCTTC. Protein product: CASSQDGSRNEQFF.

This clone was detected once. The J gene is TRBJ2-5, the V gene TRBV19, with 10 bases identical to TRBD1. This CDR3 contains 16 residues. Germline V lookup: CDR1 LNHDA, CDR2 SQIVND (reference sequence). Unmatched junction bases numbered 15, after V lost 6 bases and J lost 8 bases. The CDR3 sequence is CASRDLRQGAPRTQYF. The CDR3 coding sequence is TGTGCCAGTAGGGACCTCCGACAGGGGGCCCCCCGAACCCAGTACTTC.

DNA of the CDR3: TGTGCCAGCAGTTTCACAGTCGCTACCCAAGAGACCCAGTACTTC. Its protein is CASSFTVATQETQYF. This rearrangement joins TRBV28 to TRBJ2-5; D is uncertain. The germline V and J ends were trimmed by 3 bases and 1 base, with 12 bases remaining between them. The CDR3 length is 15 residues. Germline CDR1 is MDHEN and CDR2 is SYDVKM.

The rearrangement links TRBV5-1 to TRBJ2-7; 7 positions match TRBD1. In germline, CDR1 is SGHRS, CDR2 YFSETQ. Losses at the gene ends were 5 bases for V and 5 bases for J; bases not matched to a gene: 7. CDR3 length: 13 amino acids. The CDR3 reads CASRVDRADEQYF. The CDR3, as DNA: TGCGCCAGCAGGGTCGACAGGGCCGACGAGCAGTACTTC.

The chain recombines TRBV10-2 with TRBJ2-7; no clear D gene. The length of the CDR3 is 12 residues. CDR1 and CDR2 (germline): WSHSY, SAAADI. Between the trimmed V and J ends, which lost 4 bases and 3 bases, there was a span of 7 bases. The CDR3 spells CASSGGVYEQYF. The CDR3 nucleotides are TGCGCCAGCAGTGGAGGAGTCTACGAGCAGTACTTC.

This chain links TRBV28 with TRBJ2-1, with 9 bases matching TRBD2. CDR3 length equals 15 residues. The germline V gene encodes CDR1 MDHEN and CDR2 SYDVKM. J gave up 5 bases and V 6 bases, and 8 bases lay outside the gene matches. The CDR3 here is CASSRYGTSNNEQFF. The DNA of the CDR3 is TGTGCCAGCAGCCGATACGGGACTAGCAACAATGAGCAGTTCTTC.

This chain uses TRBV28 with TRBJ2-5; 9 bases map to TRBD1. J lost 2 bases, V lost 7 bases, and 5 bases had no gene match. Germline V lookup: CDR1 MDHEN, CDR2 SYDVKM. The CDR3 consists of 14 residues. For the CDR3, the DNA is TGTGCCAGCACCTACGACAGGGGGCAAGAGACCCAGTACTTC. Translation: CASTYDRGQETQYF.

V gene TRBV5-5 combines with J gene TRBJ2-3; TRBD2 might be the D (5 bases). Germline V lookup: CDR1 SGHKS, CDR2 YYEKEE (reference sequence). With 0 bases removed from V and 6 bases from J, the gap between germline ends came to 8 bases. This CDR3 is 13 amino acids long. This CDR3 is CASSLASSDTQYF. The CDR3 DNA is TGTGCCAGCAGCTTGGCTAGCTCGGATACGCAGTATTTT.

The chain recombines TRBV5-5 with TRBJ2-7; D is uncertain. This CDR3 region has 12 residues. Germline CDR1 is SGHKS and CDR2 is YYEKEE (reference sequence). Trimming pared 2 bases from V and 0 bases from J, leaving 3 bases between. The DNA of the CDR3 is TGTGCCAGCAGCTTCAGCTCCTACGAGCAGTACTTC. Encoded protein: CASSFSSYEQYF.

The chain couples TRBV7-2 to TRBJ1-6; TRBD1 matches 7 bases. Germline V gives CDR1 SGHTA, CDR2 FQGNSA. The CDR3 contains 17 residues. V lost 2 bases to trimming and J lost 7 bases; unmatched junction nucleotides: 11. DNA for the CDR3: TGTGCCAGCAGCTTAAGTCGCCCAACAGGGGCAAATTCACCCCTCCACTTT. Encoded protein: CASSLSRPTGANSPLHF.

V and J are TRBV7-8 and TRBJ2-4; D perhaps matches TRBD1 (6 bases). The CDR3 consists of 18 residues. Germline CDR1 reads SGHVS; CDR2 reads FQNEAQ. V was pared by 1 base and J by 3 bases, with 19 bases between. Written as DNA, the CDR3 is TGTGCCAGCAGCTTAGGGTGGACATCAGGGGCCTACAAAAACATTCAGTACTTC. Protein: CASSLGWTSGAYKNIQYF.

The J gene is TRBJ1-3, the V gene TRBV7-2; D ambiguous. The germline V and J ends were trimmed by 4 bases and 0 bases, with 10 bases remaining between them. This CDR3 is built from 15 residues. The germline gives CDR1 SGHTA, CDR2 FQGNSA. The CDR3 here is CASSSFTGSGNTIYF. The CDR3 nucleotides read TGTGCCAGCAGCTCCTTCACCGGCTCTGGAAACACCATATATTTT. The full variable domain, rest sourced from reference TRBV7-2 and TRBJ1-3, is GAGVSQSPSNKVTEKGKDVELRCDPISGHTALYWYRQSLGQGLEFLIYFQGNSAPDKSGLPSDRFSAERTGGSVSTLTIQRTQQEDSAVYLCASSSFTGSGNTIYFGEGSWLTVV.

V gene TRBV28 combines with J gene TRBJ1-1; 8 bases align to TRBD1. V dropped 5 bases and J dropped 0; count of bases not matched to a gene: 5. The CDR3 covers 15 residues. Germline V gives CDR1 MDHEN, CDR2 SYDVKM. Here the CDR3 reads CASSGTGLMNTEAFF. In DNA form, the CDR3 reads TGTGCCAGCAGTGGGACAGGTCTCATGAACACTGAAGCTTTCTTT. The full variable domain, rest sourced from reference TRBV28 and TRBJ1-1, is DVKVTQSSRYLVKRTGEKVFLECVQDMDHENMFWYRQDPGLGLRLIYFSYDVKMKEKGDIPEGYSVSREKKERFSLILESASTNQTSMYLCASSGTGLMNTEAFFGQGTRLTVV.

This chain links TRBV11-2 with TRBJ2-1; 10 bases are shared with TRBD2. After removal of 3 bases from V and 7 bases from J, the junction contained 6 bases not matched to a gene. The CDR3 contains 15 residues. The germline gives CDR1 SGHAT, CDR2 FQNNGV. The CDR3 protein is CASSFEREGWNEQFF. The CDR3, as DNA: TGTGCCAGCAGCTTCGAGCGGGAGGGTTGGAATGAGCAGTTCTTC.

The rearrangement uses TRBV10-3 and TRBJ1-4; 8 nucleotides align to TRBD1. The trim removed 6 bases at V and 6 bases at J, leaving 6 bases unmatched. Germline lookup yields CDR1 ENHRY and CDR2 SYGVKD. There are 14 residues in the CDR3. The CDR3, as DNA: TGTGCCATCAGCCGGACAGGGTCGGATGAAAAACTGTTTTTT. It yields the protein CAISRTGSDEKLFF.